A single sample is the source of the 21 T cell receptor beta chains below, sequenced in a study of technical replicates of blood from a handful of donors. Measured with immunoSEQ multiplex PCR; TCRdb has only the in-frame clones, and not every one. The sample contains more than 75,000 clones, nearly 96% of which appear only once. What was sequenced was T cells isolated from PBMCs. Source of these receptors: a human donor in good health.

The gene calls are TRBV9 and TRBJ1-1, with D unresolved. Germline V gene data show CDR1 as SGDLS and CDR2 as YYNGEE. Trimming stripped 4 bases from V and 3 bases from J, with 10 bases between. This CDR3 is 13 amino acids long. The CDR3 nucleotides are TGTGCCAGCAGCCAGGTTAGAGACACTGAAGCTTTCTTT. Its protein is CASSQVRDTEAFF.

This clone has just one count. The CDR3 DNA reads as TGTGCCAGCAGCCAAGATGGTGGAGGGTGGGGTGGCTACACCTTC. As protein: CASSQDGGGWGGYTF. The genes are TRBV4-2 and TRBJ1-2, with D unclear. The germline CDR1 and CDR2 sequences are LGHNA and YNFKEQ. This CDR3 has 15 amino acids. Trimming took off 0 bases at V and 7 bases at J, with 15 bases between the two ends.

The chain uses TRBV14 and TRBJ1-1, with D possibly TRBD1 on 6 matching bases. In germline, CDR1 is SGHDN, CDR2 FVKESK. The CDR3 extends over 14 amino acids. Trimming took off 4 bases at V and 1 base at J, with 10 bases between the two ends. This CDR3 is CASSLSRGNTEAFF. CDR3 sequence (DNA): TGTGCCAGCAGCCTTAGCAGGGGGAACACTGAAGCTTTCTTT.

The J gene is TRBJ2-3, the V gene TRBV9, with 7 bases identical to TRBD2. Germline V gives CDR1 SGDLS, CDR2 YYNGEE. The CDR3 covers 14 residues. Trimming cost V 0 bases and J 4 bases; bases outside gene matches: 2. CDR3 in DNA: TGTGCCAGCAGCGTAGGGCTAGCGGCAGATACGCAGTATTTT. It encodes CASSVGLAADTQYF.

The chain links TRBV11-2 to TRBJ2-3, with D perhaps matching TRBD2 (5 bases). With 1 base removed from V and 3 bases from J, the gap between germline ends came to 14 bases. Per the germline V gene, CDR1 is SGHAT and CDR2 is FQNNGV. The CDR3 sequence is 16 residues long. CDR3 in amino acids: CASSLVAGQMTDTQYF. CDR3 DNA: TGTGCCAGCAGCTTAGTGGCGGGCCAGATGACAGATACGCAGTATTTT.

As concerns this clone: The sample contains more than one DNA sequence encoding this CDR3. This chain links TRBV6-5 with TRBJ2-7, with D possibly matching TRBD2 (6 bases). In germline, CDR1 is MNHEY, CDR2 SVGAGI. V lost 6 bases and J lost 0, with 15 bases in between. This CDR3 region has 15 residues. The CDR3 is CASRRQGLSSYEQYF. The CDR3 region has the DNA TGTGCCAGCAGGCGCCAGGGACTTTCCTCCTACGAGCAGTACTTC.

This clone was seen more than once but under ten times. CDR3 residues: CASSLAQGNNYGYTF. CDR3 nucleotides: TGTGCCAGCAGCTTAGCACAGGGGAACAACTATGGCTACACCTTC. The chain is built from TRBV7-8 and TRBJ1-2; 7 positions agree with TRBD1. Germline V gene data show CDR1 as SGHVS and CDR2 as FQNEAQ. The CDR3 length is 15 residues. V shed 0 bases, J shed 2 bases, and the junction held 3 bases outside the gene matches.

This clone was picked up a small number of times. The chain carries TRBV29-1 and TRBJ2-5, with 7 bases fitting TRBD2. CDR3 length: 14 amino acids. J was trimmed by 5 bases and V by 0 bases; bases with no gene match: 6. Germline assignment: CDR1 SQVTM and CDR2 ANQGSEA. The CDR3 region is CSVEEAGWDETQYF. For the CDR3, the DNA is TGCAGCGTTGAAGAAGCGGGATGGGATGAGACCCAGTACTTC.

The CDR3 coding sequence is TGTGCCAGCAGCGTATACAGGGAATACGAGCAGTACTTC. It translates to CASSVYREYEQYF. The rearrangement uses TRBV7-9 and TRBJ2-7; tentatively, D is TRBD1 (6 bases). CDR3 length: 13 residues. The germline V and J ends were trimmed by 5 bases and 4 bases, with 12 bases remaining between them. Germline V gene sequence: CDR1 SEHNR, CDR2 FQNEAQ (reference sequence).

CDR3 region: CASSPLSTDTQYF. The DNA for the CDR3 is TGTGCCAGCAGTCCCCTGAGCACAGATACGCAGTATTTT. The rearrangement uses TRBV2 and TRBJ2-3, with D uncertain. Germline-derived CDR1 and CDR2 are SNHLY and FYNNEI. Trimming shortened V by 5 bases and J by 0 bases, and 6 bases separated the two germline ends. The CDR3 loop spans 13 amino acids.

The chain carries TRBV6-1 and TRBJ1-4, with D unclear. The CDR3 has 14 amino acids. Germline-derived CDR1 and CDR2 are MNHNS and SASEGT. Trimming left V 3 bases short and J 7 bases short, with 12 bases between. The DNA for the CDR3 is TGTGCCAGCAGTGATCTACGCCTAGGTGAAAAACTGTTTTTT. Protein: CASSDLRLGEKLFF.

The gene calls are TRBV30 and TRBJ1-2; 8 nucleotides line up with TRBD1. The germline V gene encodes CDR1 GTSNPN and CDR2 SVGIG (reference sequence). The CDR3 spans 12 residues. V was pared by 2 bases and J by 8 bases, with 4 bases of the junction left unmatched. CDR3 DNA: TGTGCCTGGAGTCTGGGGACAGGAGGCTACACCTTC. It is translated as CAWSLGTGGYTF.

CDR3 region: CASKHDWTGGNTEAFF. The CDR3 DNA sequence: TGTGCCAGTAAACACGATTGGACAGGGGGGAACACTGAAGCTTTCTTT. J is TRBJ1-1 and V is TRBV19; 10 bases agree with TRBD1. The germline V gene encodes CDR1 LNHDA and CDR2 SQIVND (reference sequence). The junction had 9 bases not matched to a gene; V was cut back by 7 bases and J by 1 base. The CDR3 runs 16 residues. Variable domain in full (rest from reference TRBV19 and TRBJ1-1): DGGITQSPKYLFRKEGQNVTLSCEQNLNHDAMYWYRQDPGQGLRLIYYSQIVNDFQKGDIAEGYSVSREKKESFPLTVTSAQKNPTAFYLCASKHDWTGGNTEAFFGQGTRLTVV.

In nucleotides, the CDR3 is TGTGCCAGCAGCGATACTTCAGGGATGGCCAAAAACATTCAGTACTTC. Residues: CASSDTSGMAKNIQYF. The rearrangement links TRBV9 to TRBJ2-4; weak D call: TRBD1 (5 bases). V lost 3 bases and J lost 1, with 14 bases in between. Germline V gene data show CDR1 as SGDLS and CDR2 as YYNGEE. There are 16 residues in the CDR3.

In this sample, this clone turned up once. The chain uses TRBV7-2 and TRBJ2-5; the match to TRBD1 covers 8 bases. The junction had 7 bases not matched to a gene; V was cut back by 3 bases and J by 1 base. CDR1 and CDR2 (germline): SGHTA, FQGNSA. The CDR3 is 16 residues long. CDR3 amino acids: CASSFNPGTGQETQYF. CDR3 nucleotides: TGTGCCAGCAGCTTCAATCCCGGGACAGGCCAAGAGACCCAGTACTTC.

The V gene is TRBV29-1, the J gene TRBJ1-1, with D tentatively TRBD1 (6 bases). The ends were cut back, 7 bases at V and 3 bases at J, with 15 bases in the middle. The CDR3 extends over 13 amino acids. Germline CDR1 reads SQVTM; CDR2 reads ANQGSEA. The CDR3 region has the DNA TGCAGCGCACCCCTAGGACAGTACACTGAAGCTTTCTTT. Translated, it gives CSAPLGQYTEAFF.

This chain links TRBV7-2 with TRBJ2-2; possible D gene TRBD2, 5 bases. The length of the CDR3 is 17 residues. V was pared by 0 bases and J by 4 bases, with 15 bases between. Germline values: CDR1 SGHTA, CDR2 FQGNSA. In DNA form, the CDR3 reads TGTGCCAGCAGCTTAGCGCGGTTAGCGCTAGTCACCGGGGAGCTGTTTTTT. Protein product: CASSLARLALVTGELFF.

The chain employs TRBV19 and TRBJ2-1; 7 bases are a match to TRBD2. The germline V gene encodes CDR1 LNHDA and CDR2 SQIVND (reference sequence). J lost 6 bases, V lost 7 bases, and 6 bases had no gene match. CDR3 length: 13 residues. In DNA, the CDR3 is TGTGCCAGTACCGGACGACTAGCCAATGAGCAGTTCTTC. It specifies CASTGRLANEQFF.

The chain joins TRBV18 to TRBJ2-1, with D possibly TRBD2 on 5 matching bases. The CDR3 runs to 16 residues. The germline V gene encodes CDR1 KGHSH and CDR2 LQKENI. Trimming took off 2 bases at V and 0 bases at J, with 11 bases between the two ends. The CDR3: CASSPTRTDSYNEQFF. The CDR3, as DNA: TGTGCCAGCTCACCAACTAGGACCGACTCCTACAATGAGCAGTTCTTC.

This chain links TRBV6-5 with TRBJ2-2, with a tentative D call TRBD2 (5 bases). Looked up from germline, CDR1 is MNHEY and CDR2 is SVGAGI. This CDR3 spans 14 amino acids. Trimming pared 3 bases from V and 1 base from J, leaving 6 bases between. As DNA, the CDR3 is TGTGCCAGCAGTTATCGGGAGAACACCGGGGAGCTGTTTTTT. The encoded protein is CASSYRENTGELFF.

J is TRBJ1-2 and V is TRBV5-6, with D maybe TRBD1 (6 bases). Germline CDR1 SGHDT, CDR2 YYEEEE. The germline V and J ends were trimmed by 4 bases and 6 bases, with 19 bases remaining between them. The CDR3 runs to 15 residues. The CDR3 here is CASSQLLTGQHGYTF. CDR3 sequence (DNA): TGTGCCAGCAGCCAATTACTTACAGGGCAGCATGGCTACACCTTC.